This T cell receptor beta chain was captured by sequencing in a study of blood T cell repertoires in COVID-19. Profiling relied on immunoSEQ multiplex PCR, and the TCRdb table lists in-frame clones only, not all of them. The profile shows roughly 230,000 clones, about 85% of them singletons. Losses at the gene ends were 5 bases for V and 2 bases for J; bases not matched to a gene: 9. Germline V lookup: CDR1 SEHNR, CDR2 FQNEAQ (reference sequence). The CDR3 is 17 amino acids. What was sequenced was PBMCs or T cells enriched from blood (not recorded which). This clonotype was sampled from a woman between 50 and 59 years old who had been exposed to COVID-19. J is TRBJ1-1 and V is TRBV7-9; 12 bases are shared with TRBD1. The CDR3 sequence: CASSRDFGTGGNTEAFF. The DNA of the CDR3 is TGTGCCAGCAGCAGAGACTTCGGGACAGGGGGCAACACTGAAGCTTTCTTT.